Sequencing of this T cell receptor beta chain was carried out in a study of T cells in lung cancer brain metastases. CDR3 size: 18 residues. Trimming cost V 0 bases and J 5 bases; bases outside gene matches: 10. CDR1 and CDR2 (germline): SGDLS, YYNGEE. Patients had either synchronous oligometastatic disease or delayed solitary brain metastasis recurrence. Repertoires were generated with immunoSEQ multiplex PCR, while TCRdb's copy carries only in-frame clones and drops some. The sample carries 5,000 to 7,000 clones, approximately 90% recorded once. The clonotype comes from a man between 65 and 85 years old with non-small cell lung cancer. Sequencing used tumor tissue from the primary lung tumor. The rearrangement joins TRBV9 to TRBJ2-1; 11 bases are a match to TRBD2. In nucleotides, the CDR3 is TGTGCCAGCAGCGTAGGAGTTTCTGGGACTAGCGGCGACAATGAGCAGTTCTTC. Protein product: CASSVGVSGTSGDNEQFF.